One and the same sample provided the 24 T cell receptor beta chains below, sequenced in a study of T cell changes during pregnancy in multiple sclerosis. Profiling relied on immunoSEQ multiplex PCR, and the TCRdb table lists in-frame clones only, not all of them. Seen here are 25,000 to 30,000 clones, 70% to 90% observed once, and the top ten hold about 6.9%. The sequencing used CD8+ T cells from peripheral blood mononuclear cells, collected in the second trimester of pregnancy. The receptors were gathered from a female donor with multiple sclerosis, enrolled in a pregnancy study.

CDR3 nucleotides: TGTGCCAGCAGTTACTCGGGGGGAAACTCTGGAAACACCATATATTTT. It is translated as CASSYSGGNSGNTIYF. The J gene is TRBJ1-3, the V gene TRBV6-6; D might be TRBD1 (5 bases). Trimming took off 0 bases at V and 0 bases at J, with 9 bases between the two ends. CDR1 and CDR2 (germline): MNHNY, SVGAGI (reference sequence). CDR3 size: 16 residues.

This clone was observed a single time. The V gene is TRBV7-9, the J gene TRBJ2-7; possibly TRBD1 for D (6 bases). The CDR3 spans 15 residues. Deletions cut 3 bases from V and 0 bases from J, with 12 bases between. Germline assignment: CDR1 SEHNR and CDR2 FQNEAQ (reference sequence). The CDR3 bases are TGTGCCAGCAGCTTTTTCGCGGACAGCTCCTACGAGCAGTACTTC. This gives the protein CASSFFADSSYEQYF. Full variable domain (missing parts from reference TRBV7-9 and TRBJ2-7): DTGVSQNPRHKITKRGQNVTFRCDPISEHNRLYWYRQTLGQGPEFLTYFQNEAQLEKSRLLSDRFSAERPKGSFSTLEIQRTEQGDSAMYLCASSFFADSSYEQYFGPGTRLTVT.

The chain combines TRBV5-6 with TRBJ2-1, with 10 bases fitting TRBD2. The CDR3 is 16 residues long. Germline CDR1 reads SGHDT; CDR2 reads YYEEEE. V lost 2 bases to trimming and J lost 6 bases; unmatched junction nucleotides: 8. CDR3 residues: CASSLYTSGIRNEQFF. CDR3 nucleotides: TGTGCCAGCAGCTTATACACTAGCGGGATCCGCAATGAGCAGTTCTTC.

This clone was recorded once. Here the CDR3 DNA reads TGTGCCAGCAACCAGGCGGGAGAGTGGGAGCAGTACTTC. As protein: CASNQAGEWEQYF. The chain recombines TRBV9 with TRBJ2-7, with 7 bases matching TRBD2. This CDR3 is built from 13 residues. J was trimmed by 7 bases and V by 6 bases; bases with no gene match: 10. Germline CDR1 reads SGDLS; CDR2 reads YYNGEE.

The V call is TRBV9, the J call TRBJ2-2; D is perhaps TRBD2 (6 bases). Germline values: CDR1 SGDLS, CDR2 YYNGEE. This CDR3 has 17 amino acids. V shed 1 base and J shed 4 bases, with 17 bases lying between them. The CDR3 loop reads CASSVSGRGAVTGELFF. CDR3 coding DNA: TGTGCCAGCAGCGTAAGCGGCCGCGGGGCGGTCACCGGGGAGCTGTTTTTT.

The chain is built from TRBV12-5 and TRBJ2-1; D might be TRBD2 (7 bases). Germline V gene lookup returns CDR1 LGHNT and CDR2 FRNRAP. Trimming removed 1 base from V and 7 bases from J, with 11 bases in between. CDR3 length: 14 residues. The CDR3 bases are TGTGCTAGTGGTTTGGGGGGGGGCGGGAATGAGCAGTTCTTC. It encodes CASGLGGGGNEQFF.

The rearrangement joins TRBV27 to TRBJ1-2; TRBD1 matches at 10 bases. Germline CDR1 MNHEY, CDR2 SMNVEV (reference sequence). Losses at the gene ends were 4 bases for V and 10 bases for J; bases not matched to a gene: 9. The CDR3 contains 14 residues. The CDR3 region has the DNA TGTGCCAGCAGTTCAAAAAGACAGGGGGCCGACTACACCTTC. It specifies CASSSKRQGADYTF.

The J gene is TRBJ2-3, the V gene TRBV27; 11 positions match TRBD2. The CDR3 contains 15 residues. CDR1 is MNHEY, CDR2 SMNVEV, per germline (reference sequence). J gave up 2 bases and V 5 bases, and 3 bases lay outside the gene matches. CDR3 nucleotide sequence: TGTGCCAGCAGTCCACTAGCGGGAGACACAGATACGCAGTATTTT. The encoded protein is CASSPLAGDTDTQYF.

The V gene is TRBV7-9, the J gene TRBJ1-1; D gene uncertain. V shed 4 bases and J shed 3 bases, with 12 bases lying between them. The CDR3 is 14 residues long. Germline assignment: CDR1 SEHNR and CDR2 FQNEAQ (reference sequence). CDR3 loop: CASSSTLQDTEAFF. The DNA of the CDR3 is TGTGCCAGCAGCTCGACCCTCCAGGACACTGAAGCTTTCTTT. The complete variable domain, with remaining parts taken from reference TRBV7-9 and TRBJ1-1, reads DTGVSQNPRHKITKRGQNVTFRCDPISEHNRLYWYRQTLGQGPEFLTYFQNEAQLEKSRLLSDRFSAERPKGSFSTLEIQRTEQGDSAMYLCASSSTLQDTEAFFGQGTRLTVV.

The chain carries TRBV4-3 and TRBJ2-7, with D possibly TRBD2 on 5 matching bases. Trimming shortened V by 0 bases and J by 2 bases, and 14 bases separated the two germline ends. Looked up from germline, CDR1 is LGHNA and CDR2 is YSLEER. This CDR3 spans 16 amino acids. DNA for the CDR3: TGCGCCAGCAGCCAAGATTGGAGGTCCACCACCTACGAGCAGTACTTC. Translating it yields CASSQDWRSTTYEQYF.

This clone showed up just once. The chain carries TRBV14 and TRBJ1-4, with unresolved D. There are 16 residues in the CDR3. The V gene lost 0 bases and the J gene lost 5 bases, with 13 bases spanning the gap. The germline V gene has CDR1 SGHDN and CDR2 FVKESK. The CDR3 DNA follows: TGTGCCAGCAGCCAAGATTACGGACTAGGGAATGAAAAACTGTTTTTT. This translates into CASSQDYGLGNEKLFF. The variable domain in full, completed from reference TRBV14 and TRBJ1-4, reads EAGVTQFPSHSVIEKGQTVTLRCDPISGHDNLYWYRRVMGKEIKFLLHFVKESKQDESGMPNNRFLAERTGGTYSTLKVQPAELEDSGVYFCASSQDYGLGNEKLFFGSGTQLSVL.

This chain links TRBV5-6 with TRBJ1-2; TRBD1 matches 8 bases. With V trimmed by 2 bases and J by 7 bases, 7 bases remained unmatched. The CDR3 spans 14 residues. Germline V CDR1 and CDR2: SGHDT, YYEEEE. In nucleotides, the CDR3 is TGTGCCAGCAGCTTTACACAGGGGGAGGGTGGCTACACCTTC. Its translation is CASSFTQGEGGYTF. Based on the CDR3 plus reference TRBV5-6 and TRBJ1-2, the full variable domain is DAGVTQSPTHLIKTRGQQVTLRCSPKSGHDTVSWYQQALGQGPQFIFQYYEEEERQRGNFPDRFSGHQFPNYSSELNVNALLLGDSALYLCASSFTQGEGGYTFGSGTRLTVV.

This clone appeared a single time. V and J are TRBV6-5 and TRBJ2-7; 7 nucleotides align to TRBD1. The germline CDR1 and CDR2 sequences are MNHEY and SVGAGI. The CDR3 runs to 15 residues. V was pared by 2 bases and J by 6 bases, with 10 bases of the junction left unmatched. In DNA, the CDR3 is TGTGCCAGCAGTTACGCCCGACAGGGTGTTAGCGAGCAGTACTTC. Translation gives CASSYARQGVSEQYF.

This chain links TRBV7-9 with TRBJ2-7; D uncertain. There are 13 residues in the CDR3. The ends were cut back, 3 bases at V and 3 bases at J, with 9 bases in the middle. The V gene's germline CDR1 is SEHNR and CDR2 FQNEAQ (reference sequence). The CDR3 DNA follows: TGTGCCAGCAGCTTTAGTAGTATCTACGAGCAGTACTTC. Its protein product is CASSFSSIYEQYF.

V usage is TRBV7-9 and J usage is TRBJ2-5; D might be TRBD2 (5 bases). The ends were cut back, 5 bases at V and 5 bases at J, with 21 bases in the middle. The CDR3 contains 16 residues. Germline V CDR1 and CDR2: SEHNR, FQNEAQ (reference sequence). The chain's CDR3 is CASSPRGVGGVETQYF. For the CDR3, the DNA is TGTGCCAGCAGCCCTCGGGGAGTAGGCGGTGTGGAGACCCAGTACTTC.

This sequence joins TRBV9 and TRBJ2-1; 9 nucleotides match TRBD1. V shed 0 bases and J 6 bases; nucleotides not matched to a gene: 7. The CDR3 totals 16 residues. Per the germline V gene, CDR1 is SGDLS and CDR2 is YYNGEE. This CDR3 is CASSVGDRVFGNEQFF. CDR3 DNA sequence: TGTGCCAGCAGCGTAGGGGACAGGGTTTTTGGCAATGAGCAGTTCTTC.

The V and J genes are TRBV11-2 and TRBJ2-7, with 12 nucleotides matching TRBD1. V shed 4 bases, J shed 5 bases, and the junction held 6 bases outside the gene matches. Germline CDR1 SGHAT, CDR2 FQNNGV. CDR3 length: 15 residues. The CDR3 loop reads CASSSRDRGLNEQYF. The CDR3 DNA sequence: TGTGCCAGCAGCTCCAGGGACAGGGGGCTCAACGAGCAGTACTTC. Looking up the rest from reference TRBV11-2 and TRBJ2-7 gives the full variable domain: EAGVAQSPRYKIIEKRQSVAFWCNPISGHATLYWYQQILGQGPKLLIQFQNNGVVDDSQLPKDRFSAERLKGVDSTLKIQPAKLEDSAVYLCASSSRDRGLNEQYFGPGTRLTVT.

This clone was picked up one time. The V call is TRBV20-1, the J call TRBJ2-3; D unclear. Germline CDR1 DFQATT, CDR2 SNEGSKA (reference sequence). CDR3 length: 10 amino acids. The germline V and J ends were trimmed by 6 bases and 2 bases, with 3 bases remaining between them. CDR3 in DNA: TGCAGTGCCAACACAGATACGCAGTATTTT. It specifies CSANTDTQYF.

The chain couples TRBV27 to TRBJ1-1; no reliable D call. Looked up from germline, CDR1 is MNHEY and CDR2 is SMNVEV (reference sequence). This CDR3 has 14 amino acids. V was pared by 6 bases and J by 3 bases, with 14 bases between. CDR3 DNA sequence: TGTGCCAGCAGGGAGGGTTTTTTGGACACTGAAGCTTTCTTT. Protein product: CASREGFLDTEAFF.

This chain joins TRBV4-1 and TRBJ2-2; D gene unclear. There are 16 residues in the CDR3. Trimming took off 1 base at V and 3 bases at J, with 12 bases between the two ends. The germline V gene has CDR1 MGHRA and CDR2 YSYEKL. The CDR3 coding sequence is TGCGCCAGCAGCCAAGTCCATACCCGGGACACCGGGGAGCTGTTTTTT. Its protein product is CASSQVHTRDTGELFF.

This chain's CDR3 is CASSLLSRLGTQYF. CDR3 bases: TGTGCCAGCAGCTTGCTCTCCAGGCTCGGGACCCAGTACTTC. V is TRBV5-6 and J is TRBJ2-5, with unresolved D. The CDR3 has 14 residues. CDR1 is SGHDT, CDR2 YYEEEE, per germline. Trimming took 1 base from V and 7 from J, leaving 14 bases between them.

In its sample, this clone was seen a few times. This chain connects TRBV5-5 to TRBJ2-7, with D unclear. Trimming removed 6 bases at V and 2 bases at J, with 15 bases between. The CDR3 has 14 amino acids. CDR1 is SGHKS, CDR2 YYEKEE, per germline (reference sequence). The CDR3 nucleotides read TGTGCCAGCAATGGGCCTAACAAGCCCTACGAGCAGTACTTC. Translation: CASNGPNKPYEQYF.

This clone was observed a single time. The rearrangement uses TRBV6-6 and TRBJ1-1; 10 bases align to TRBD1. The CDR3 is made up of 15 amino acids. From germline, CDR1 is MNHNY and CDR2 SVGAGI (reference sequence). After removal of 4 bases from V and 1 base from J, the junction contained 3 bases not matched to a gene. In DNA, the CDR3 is TGTGCCAGCAGTTCCGGGACAGGGGAGAACACTGAAGCTTTCTTT. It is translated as CASSSGTGENTEAFF.

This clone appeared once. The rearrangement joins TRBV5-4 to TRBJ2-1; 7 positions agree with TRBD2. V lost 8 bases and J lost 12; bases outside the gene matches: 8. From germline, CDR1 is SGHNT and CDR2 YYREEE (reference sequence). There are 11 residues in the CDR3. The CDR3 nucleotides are TGTGCCAGTGGGCGGGAGCTGGGGCAGTTCTTC. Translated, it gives CASGRELGQFF.